The clone carrying this TCR beta chain showed up just once. Its antigen is unidentified. This sample was taken from a study of radiotherapy plus CTLA-4 blockade in lung cancer. Study in general: Among all patients, 15% to 20% showed objective responses, while roughly 31% had disease control. General study results and limits: Reported findings show early blood T cell clone dynamics, with interferon-beta, best predicted response.

The CDR3 contains 16 residues. The ends lost 3 bases at V and 5 bases at J; junction bases unmatched: 6. CDR1 SGHTA and CDR2 FQGNSA come from the germline V gene. Some clones are missing from TCRdb's copy, which holds only in-frame ones; the method was immunoSEQ multiplex PCR. The data contain roughly 110,000 clones, about 85% of them singletons. The origin of this receptor is a human donor with non-small cell lung cancer that progressed on radiotherapy plus ipilimumab. Some clones in this sample may be carry-over from other donors' samples. The chain couples TRBV7-2 to TRBJ2-3; 12 bases agree with TRBD2. The sequencing here drew on peripheral blood, taken from a patient treated with radiotherapy plus ipilimumab. CDR3 nucleotides: TGTGCCAGCAGCTTTCTAGCGGGGGGGCTCAAAGATACGCAGTATTTT. Translated, it gives CASSFLAGGLKDTQYF.